This T cell receptor beta chain appears in the sequencing data of a study of shared clonotypes between healthy human individuals. Overall study results and limits: When naive CD4 clonotypes were compared across a few donors, 4% to 5.5% were shared. Relative to memory subsets, naive subsets generally showed larger estimated richness.

Repertoires were generated with immunoSEQ multiplex PCR, while TCRdb's copy carries only in-frame clones and drops some. The sample has 700,000 to 950,000 clones, 96% seen once. Terminally differentiated effector memory CD45RA+ cells were excluded from the naive CD8 cells, which were CD45RO-negative and positively selected for CCR7. The donors, all of them Caucasian adults, lived in Nashville, Tennessee. This CDR3 is built from 14 residues. The J segment lost 4 bases and the V segment lost 6 bases, leaving 8 bases of the junction unmatched. The V gene's germline CDR1 is MDHEN and CDR2 SYDVKM. Points on this clone: Its target is not known.

The sample taken for sequencing was naive CD8+ T cells sorted from blood. The chain joins TRBV28 to TRBJ2-5, with 7 bases fitting TRBD1. The TCR was taken from a man younger than 45 in good health. This CDR3 is CASSGDSPGETQYF. CDR3 sequence (DNA): TGTGCCAGCAGCGGGGACAGTCCCGGAGAGACCCAGTACTTC.